These 13 T cell receptor beta chains were sequenced from one sample in a study of T cell responses to AZD1222 COVID-19 vaccine. The method was immunoSEQ multiplex PCR; TCRdb's version includes in-frame clones alone and lacks a portion of them. This table has about 63,000 clones, about 85% appearing once. The sample in question was peripheral blood, obtained on day 0 of AZD1222 vaccination. These receptors came from an adult in good health.

The chain couples TRBV5-4 to TRBJ1-1, with 9 bases aligning to TRBD1. The CDR3 spans 14 residues. Germline V gene data show CDR1 as SGHNT and CDR2 as YYREEE (reference sequence). V lost 6 bases and J lost 1; bases outside the gene matches: 4. CDR3 DNA sequence: TGTGCCAGCATTCGACAGGGGGGGAACACTGAAGCTTTCTTT. Protein product: CASIRQGGNTEAFF.

The rearrangement uses TRBV14 and TRBJ1-5; D is uncertain. The CDR3 loop spans 13 amino acids. V was pared by 1 base and J by 4 bases, with 5 bases between. Looked up from germline, CDR1 is SGHDN and CDR2 is FVKESK. The CDR3: CASSQGRNQPQHF. As DNA, the CDR3 is TGTGCCAGCAGCCAAGGCAGGAATCAGCCCCAGCATTTT.

The gene calls are TRBV30 and TRBJ2-3; 8 bases match TRBD1. This CDR3 has 15 amino acids. Trimming took 1 base from V and 1 from J; bases not matched to a gene: 4. Germline assignment: CDR1 GTSNPN and CDR2 SVGIG (reference sequence). The CDR3 is CAWSGQGLRTDTQYF. The CDR3 DNA is TGTGCCTGGAGTGGACAGGGGTTACGCACAGATACGCAGTATTTT. Using reference TRBV30 and TRBJ2-3 for the parts outside the CDR3, the full variable domain is SQTIHQWPATLVQPVGSPLSLECTVEGTSNPNLYWYRQAAGRGLQLLFYSVGIGQISSEVPQNLSASRPQDRQFILSSKKLLLSDSGFYLCAWSGQGLRTDTQYFGPGTRLTVL.

The table lists this clone with a few counts. DNA of the CDR3: TGTGCCAGCAGTATAACAGGGAATATTGGAAACACCATATATTTT. This codes for CASSITGNIGNTIYF. The V and J genes are TRBV27 and TRBJ1-3; D possibly corresponds to TRBD1 (6 bases). This CDR3 has 15 amino acids. V lost 5 bases to trimming and J lost 3 bases, with 14 bases between them. Germline V gene data show CDR1 as MNHEY and CDR2 as SMNVEV (reference sequence).

The rearrangement links TRBV28 to TRBJ1-1; 7 positions agree with TRBD1. Germline V gene lookup returns CDR1 MDHEN and CDR2 SYDVKM. V lost 6 bases and J lost 3; bases outside the gene matches: 10. This CDR3 comprises 15 residues. The CDR3 DNA sequence: TGTGCCAGCAGGATACAAGGGGGCCTATACACTGAAGCTTTCTTT. Amino acid sequence: CASRIQGGLYTEAFF.

This sequence joins TRBV11-3 and TRBJ2-3, with a possible D match to TRBD1 (5 bases). Trimming shortened V by 5 bases and J by 3 bases, and 18 bases separated the two germline ends. The CDR3 spans 16 residues. Germline V gives CDR1 SGHNT, CDR2 YENEEA. The CDR3 region has the DNA TGTGCCAGCAGCCTAGGTCTGGGGCTAACGACAGATACGCAGTATTTT. It translates to CASSLGLGLTTDTQYF.

The chain combines TRBV28 with TRBJ1-2, with 8 bases aligning to TRBD1. The ends lost 9 bases at V and 8 bases at J; junction bases unmatched: 11. This CDR3 region has 13 residues. Germline V gene sequence: CDR1 MDHEN, CDR2 SYDVKM. The CDR3 here is CASEDQGAGGYTF. CDR3 in DNA: TGTGCCAGTGAAGACCAGGGGGCCGGGGGCTACACCTTC.

The rearrangement uses TRBV5-1 and TRBJ2-7; 8 bases line up with TRBD1. The germline V gene encodes CDR1 SGHRS and CDR2 YFSETQ. The CDR3 extends over 14 amino acids. V was clipped by 3 bases and J by 0 bases; unmatched bases: 2. The CDR3, as DNA: TGCGCCAGCAGCTCGACAGGGGCCTCCTACGAGCAGTACTTC. It translates to CASSSTGASYEQYF.

This chain links TRBV27 with TRBJ1-1; D is uncertain. Between the trimmed V and J ends, which lost 9 bases and 1 base, there was a span of 12 bases. CDR3 size: 13 residues. Per germline, CDR1 MNHEY and CDR2 SMNVEV (reference sequence). The CDR3 nucleotides are TGTGCCAGTCGGAGGGAGAGGAACACTGAAGCTTTCTTT. This codes for CASRRERNTEAFF.

This clone was seen just once. The genes are TRBV19 and TRBJ2-5; maybe TRBD2 (5 bases). Trimming removed 2 bases at V and 5 bases at J, with 12 bases between. Per the germline V gene, CDR1 is LNHDA and CDR2 is SQIVND (reference sequence). This CDR3 region has 14 residues. CDR3: CASSIRGGWETQYF. The CDR3 DNA follows: TGTGCCAGTAGTATACGCGGAGGCTGGGAGACCCAGTACTTC. Full variable domain (rest looked up from reference TRBV19 and TRBJ2-5): DGGITQSPKYLFRKEGQNVTLSCEQNLNHDAMYWYRQDPGQGLRLIYYSQIVNDFQKGDIAEGYSVSREKKESFPLTVTSAQKNPTAFYLCASSIRGGWETQYFGPGTRLLVL.

The V gene is TRBV10-3, the J gene TRBJ2-5; no reliable D call. CDR3 size: 13 residues. Trimming removed 7 bases from V and 2 bases from J, with 11 bases in between. Per the germline V gene, CDR1 is ENHRY and CDR2 is SYGVKD. The CDR3 loop reads CAIKAAAQETQYF. In nucleotides, the CDR3 is TGTGCCATCAAGGCGGCAGCACAAGAGACCCAGTACTTC.

This clone was picked up one time. The CDR3 nucleotides read TGCAGCGGTCAAAACGGGCCTAACTATGGCTACACCTTC. It yields the protein CSGQNGPNYGYTF. The chain uses TRBV29-1 and TRBJ1-2; D is undetermined. The CDR3 runs 13 residues. The V and J ends lost 7 bases and 0 bases respectively, with 12 bases between them. Germline assignment: CDR1 SQVTM and CDR2 ANQGSEA.

V gene TRBV7-9 combines with J gene TRBJ1-1; TRBD1 agrees at 10 bases. Germline V lookup: CDR1 SEHNR, CDR2 FQNEAQ (reference sequence). The CDR3 sequence is 16 residues long. After removal of 2 bases from V and 7 bases from J, the junction contained 10 bases not matched to a gene. In DNA form, the CDR3 reads TGTGCCAGCAGCTTAACCGGGACAGGGGCGGTGGGTGAAGCTTTCTTT. Translated: CASSLTGTGAVGEAFF.